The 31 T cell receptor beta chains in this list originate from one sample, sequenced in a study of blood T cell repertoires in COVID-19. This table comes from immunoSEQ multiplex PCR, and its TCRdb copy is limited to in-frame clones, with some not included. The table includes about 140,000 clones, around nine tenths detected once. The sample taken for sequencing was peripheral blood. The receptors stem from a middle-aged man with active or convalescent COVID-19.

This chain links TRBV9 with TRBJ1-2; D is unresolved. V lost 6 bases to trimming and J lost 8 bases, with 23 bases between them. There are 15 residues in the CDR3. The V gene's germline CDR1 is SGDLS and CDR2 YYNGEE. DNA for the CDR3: TGTGCCAGCACCCCCAGTCCGGGCAGCGCGGGAGGCTACACCTTC. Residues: CASTPSPGSAGGYTF.

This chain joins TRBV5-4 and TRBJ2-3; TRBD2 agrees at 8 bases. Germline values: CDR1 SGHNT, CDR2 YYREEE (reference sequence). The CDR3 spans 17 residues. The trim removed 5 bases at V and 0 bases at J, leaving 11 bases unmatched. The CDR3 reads CASRRGSGKASTDTQYF. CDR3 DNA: TGTGCCAGCAGGAGGGGTAGCGGGAAAGCTAGCACAGATACGCAGTATTTT. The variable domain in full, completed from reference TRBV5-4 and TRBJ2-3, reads ETGVTQSPTHLIKTRGQQVTLRCSSQSGHNTVSWYQQALGQGPQFIFQYYREEENGRGNFPPRFSGLQFPNYSSELNVNALELDDSALYLCASRRGSGKASTDTQYFGPGTRLTVL.

The CDR3 DNA is TGTGCCAGCAGCTTAATCGCCTCTAGGGACAACTCAATGAACACTGAAGCTTTCTTT. Translated, it gives CASSLIASRDNSMNTEAFF. The chain uses TRBV7-9 and TRBJ1-1; D perhaps matches TRBD1 (6 bases). V lost 2 bases to trimming and J lost 0 bases, with 22 bases between them. Germline V gene data show CDR1 as SEHNR and CDR2 as FQNEAQ (reference sequence). This CDR3 comprises 19 residues.

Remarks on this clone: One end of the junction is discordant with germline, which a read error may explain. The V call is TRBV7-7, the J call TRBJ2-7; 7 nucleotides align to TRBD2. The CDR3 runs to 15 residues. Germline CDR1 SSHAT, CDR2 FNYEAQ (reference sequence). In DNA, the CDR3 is TGTGCTAGCAGCATGGGGGGGGACGGGACCTACGAGCAGTACTTC. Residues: CASSMGGDGTYEQYF.

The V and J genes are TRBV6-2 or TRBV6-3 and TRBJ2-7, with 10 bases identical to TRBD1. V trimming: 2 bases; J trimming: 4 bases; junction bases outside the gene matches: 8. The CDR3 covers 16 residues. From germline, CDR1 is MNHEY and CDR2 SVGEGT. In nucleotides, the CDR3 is TGTGCCAGCAGTTACCCTCCGGACAGGGGGGGGTACGAGCAGTACTTC. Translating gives CASSYPPDRGGYEQYF.

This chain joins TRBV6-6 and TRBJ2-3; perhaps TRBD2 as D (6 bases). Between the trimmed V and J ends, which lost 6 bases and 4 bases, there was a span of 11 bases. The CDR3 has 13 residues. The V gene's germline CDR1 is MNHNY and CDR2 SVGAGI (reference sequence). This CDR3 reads CASRERRADTQYF. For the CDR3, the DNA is TGTGCCAGCAGAGAAAGGAGGGCAGATACGCAGTATTTT.

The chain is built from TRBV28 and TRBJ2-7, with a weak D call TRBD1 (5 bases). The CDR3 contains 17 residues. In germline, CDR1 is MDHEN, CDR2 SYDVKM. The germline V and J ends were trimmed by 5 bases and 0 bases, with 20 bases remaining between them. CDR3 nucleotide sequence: TGTGCCAGCAGTACCATCCGTTTGACAGAGAGCTCCTACGAGCAGTACTTC. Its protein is CASSTIRLTESSYEQYF.

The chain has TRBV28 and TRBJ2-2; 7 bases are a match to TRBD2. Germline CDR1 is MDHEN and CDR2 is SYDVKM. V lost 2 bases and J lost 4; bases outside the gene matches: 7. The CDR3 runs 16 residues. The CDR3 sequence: CASSLVPTSRTGELFF. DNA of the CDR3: TGTGCCAGCAGTTTAGTCCCGACTAGCCGCACCGGGGAGCTGTTTTTT.

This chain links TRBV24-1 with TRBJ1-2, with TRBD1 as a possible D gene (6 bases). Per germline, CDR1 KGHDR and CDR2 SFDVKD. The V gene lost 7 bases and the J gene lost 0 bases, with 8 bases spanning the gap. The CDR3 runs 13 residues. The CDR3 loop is CATRAGANYGYTF. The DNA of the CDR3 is TGTGCCACCAGGGCAGGGGCTAACTATGGCTACACCTTC.

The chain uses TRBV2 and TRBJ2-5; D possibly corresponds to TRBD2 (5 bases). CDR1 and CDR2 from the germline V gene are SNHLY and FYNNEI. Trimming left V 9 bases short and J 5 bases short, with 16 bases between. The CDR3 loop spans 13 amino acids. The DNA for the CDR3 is TGTGCCAGGGCCGGGGAGTCGCGGGAGACCCAGTACTTC. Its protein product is CARAGESRETQYF. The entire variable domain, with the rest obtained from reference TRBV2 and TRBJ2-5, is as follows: EPEVTQTPSHQVTQMGQEVILRCVPISNHLYFYWYRQILGQKVEFLVSFYNNEISEKSEIFDDQFSVERPDGSNFTLKIRSTKLEDSAMYFCARAGESRETQYFGPGTRLLVL.

CDR3 sequence (DNA): TGTGCCAGCAGCCAATCGCGGCCGGGTGAGCAGTACTTC. Translation: CASSQSRPGEQYF. The chain couples TRBV16 to TRBJ2-7; unclear D gene. V was cut by 0 bases and J by 7 bases, with 10 bases left in between. Per the germline V gene, CDR1 is KGHSY and CDR2 is FQNENV. The CDR3 runs to 13 residues.

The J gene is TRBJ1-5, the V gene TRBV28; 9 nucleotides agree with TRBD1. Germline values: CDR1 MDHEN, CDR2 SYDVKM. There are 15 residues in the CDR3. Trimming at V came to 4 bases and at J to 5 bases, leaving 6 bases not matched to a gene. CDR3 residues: CASSYGQGRDQPQHF. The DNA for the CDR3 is TGTGCCAGCAGTTACGGACAGGGGCGAGATCAGCCCCAGCATTTT. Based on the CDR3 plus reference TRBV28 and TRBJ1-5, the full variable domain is DVKVTQSSRYLVKRTGEKVFLECVQDMDHENMFWYRQDPGLGLRLIYFSYDVKMKEKGDIPEGYSVSREKKERFSLILESASTNQTSMYLCASSYGQGRDQPQHFGDGTRLSIL.

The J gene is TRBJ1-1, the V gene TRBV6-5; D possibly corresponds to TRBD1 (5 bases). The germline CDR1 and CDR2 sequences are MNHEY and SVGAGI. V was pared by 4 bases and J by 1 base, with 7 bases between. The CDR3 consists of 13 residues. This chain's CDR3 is CASSWTPNTEAFF. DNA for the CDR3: TGTGCCAGCAGTTGGACACCGAACACTGAAGCTTTCTTT.

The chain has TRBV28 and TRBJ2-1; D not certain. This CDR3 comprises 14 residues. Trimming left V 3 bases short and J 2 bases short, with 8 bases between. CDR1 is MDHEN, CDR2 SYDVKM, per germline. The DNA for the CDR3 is TGTGCCAGCAGTTTTTCGCCAGCCTACAATGAGCAGTTCTTC. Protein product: CASSFSPAYNEQFF.

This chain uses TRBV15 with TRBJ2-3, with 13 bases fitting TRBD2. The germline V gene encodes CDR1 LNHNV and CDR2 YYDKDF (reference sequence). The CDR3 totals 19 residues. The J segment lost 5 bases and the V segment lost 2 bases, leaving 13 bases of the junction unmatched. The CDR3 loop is CATSRPTQTSGRAGDTQYF. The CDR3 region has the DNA TGTGCCACCAGCAGACCCACCCAAACTAGCGGGAGGGCCGGAGATACGCAGTATTTT.

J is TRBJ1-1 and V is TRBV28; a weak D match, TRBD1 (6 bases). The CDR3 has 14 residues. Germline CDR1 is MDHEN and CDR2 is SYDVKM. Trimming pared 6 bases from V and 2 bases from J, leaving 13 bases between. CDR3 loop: CASRTGGGNTEAFF. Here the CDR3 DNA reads TGTGCCAGCAGGACGGGCGGGGGCAACACTGAAGCTTTCTTT.

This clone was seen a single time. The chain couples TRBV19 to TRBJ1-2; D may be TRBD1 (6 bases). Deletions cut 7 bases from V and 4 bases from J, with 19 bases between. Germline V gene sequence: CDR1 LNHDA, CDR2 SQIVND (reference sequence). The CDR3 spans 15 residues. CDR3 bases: TGTGCCAGTACCCACCCCGGACAGAAGGGCTATGGCTACACCTTC. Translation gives CASTHPGQKGYGYTF.

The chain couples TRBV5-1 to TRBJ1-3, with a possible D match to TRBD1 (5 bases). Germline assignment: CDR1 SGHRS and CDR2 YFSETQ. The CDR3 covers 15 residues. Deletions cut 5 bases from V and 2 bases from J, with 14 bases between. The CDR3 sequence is CASSLMWGAGNTIYF. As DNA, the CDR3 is TGCGCCAGCAGTCTGATGTGGGGGGCTGGAAACACCATATATTTT.

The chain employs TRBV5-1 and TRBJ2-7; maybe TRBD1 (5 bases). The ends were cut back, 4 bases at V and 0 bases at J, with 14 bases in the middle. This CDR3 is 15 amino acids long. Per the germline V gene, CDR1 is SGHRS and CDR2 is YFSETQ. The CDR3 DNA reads TGCGCCAGCAGCAAGACAGCCTCGAGCTCCTACGAGCAGTACTTC. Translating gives CASSKTASSSYEQYF.

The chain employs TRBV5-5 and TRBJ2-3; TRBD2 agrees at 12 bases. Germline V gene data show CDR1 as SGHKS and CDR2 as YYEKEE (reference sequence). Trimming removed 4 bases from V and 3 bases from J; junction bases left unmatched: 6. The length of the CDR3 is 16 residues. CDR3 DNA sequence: TGTGCCAGCAGCGGAACGACTAGCGGGAGAACAGATACGCAGTATTTT. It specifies CASSGTTSGRTDTQYF.

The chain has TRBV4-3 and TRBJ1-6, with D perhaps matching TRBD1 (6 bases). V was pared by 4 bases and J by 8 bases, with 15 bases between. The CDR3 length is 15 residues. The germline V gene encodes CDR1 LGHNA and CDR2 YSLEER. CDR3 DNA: TGCGCCAGCAGCCCCGCCGCGACAGGCTATTCACCCCTCCACTTT. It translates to CASSPAATGYSPLHF.

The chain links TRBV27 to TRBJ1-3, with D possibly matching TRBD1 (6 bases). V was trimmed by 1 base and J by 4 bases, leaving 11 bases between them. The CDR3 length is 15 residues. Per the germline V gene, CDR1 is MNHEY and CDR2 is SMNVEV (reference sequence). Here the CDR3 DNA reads TGTGCCAGCAGTTTATTGGGGGCTCCCGGAAACACCATATATTTT. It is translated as CASSLLGAPGNTIYF.

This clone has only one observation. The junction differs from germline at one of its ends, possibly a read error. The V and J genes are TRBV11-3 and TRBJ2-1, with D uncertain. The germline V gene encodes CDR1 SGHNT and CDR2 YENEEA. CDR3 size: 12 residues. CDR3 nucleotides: TGTGCCAGCAGCCTAGACGACTCGCGGCAGTTCTTC. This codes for CASSLDDSRQFF. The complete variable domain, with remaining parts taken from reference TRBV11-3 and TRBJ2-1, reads EAGVVQSPRYKIIEKKQPVAFWCNPISGHNTLYWYLQNLGQGPELLIRYENEEAVDDSQLPKDRFSAERLKGVDSTLKIQPAELGDSAVYLCASSLDDSRQFFGPGTRLTVL.

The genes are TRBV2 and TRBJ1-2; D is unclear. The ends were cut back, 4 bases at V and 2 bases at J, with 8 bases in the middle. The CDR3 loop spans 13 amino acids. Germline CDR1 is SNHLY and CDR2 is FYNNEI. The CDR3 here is CASSGERNYGYTF. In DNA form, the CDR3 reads TGTGCCAGCAGTGGAGAGCGGAACTATGGCTACACCTTC.

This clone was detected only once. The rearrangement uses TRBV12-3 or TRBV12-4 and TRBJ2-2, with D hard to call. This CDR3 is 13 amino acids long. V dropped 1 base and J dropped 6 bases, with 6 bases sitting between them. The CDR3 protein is CASSLGSSGELFF. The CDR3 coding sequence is TGTGCCAGCAGTTTAGGAAGCTCCGGGGAGCTGTTTTTT.

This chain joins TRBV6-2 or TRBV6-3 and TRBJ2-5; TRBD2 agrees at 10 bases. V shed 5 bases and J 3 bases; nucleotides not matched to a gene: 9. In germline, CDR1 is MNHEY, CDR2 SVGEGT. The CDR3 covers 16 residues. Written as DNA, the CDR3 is TGTGCCAGCAGTGGAGAAGCGGGAGGGGTGGAAGAGACCCAGTACTTC. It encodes CASSGEAGGVEETQYF.

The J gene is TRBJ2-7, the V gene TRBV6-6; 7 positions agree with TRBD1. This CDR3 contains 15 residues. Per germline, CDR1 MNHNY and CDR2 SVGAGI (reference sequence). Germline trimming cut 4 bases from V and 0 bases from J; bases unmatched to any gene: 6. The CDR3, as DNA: TGTGCCAGCAGTTCTTTTGACAGGGCCTCCTACGAGCAGTACTTC. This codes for CASSSFDRASYEQYF.

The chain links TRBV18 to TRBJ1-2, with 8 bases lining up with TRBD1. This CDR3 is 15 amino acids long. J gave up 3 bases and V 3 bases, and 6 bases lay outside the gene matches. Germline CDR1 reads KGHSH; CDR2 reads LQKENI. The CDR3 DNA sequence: TGTGCCAGCTCACCCCAGGGGGCATTGCACTATGGCTACACCTTC. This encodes CASSPQGALHYGYTF.

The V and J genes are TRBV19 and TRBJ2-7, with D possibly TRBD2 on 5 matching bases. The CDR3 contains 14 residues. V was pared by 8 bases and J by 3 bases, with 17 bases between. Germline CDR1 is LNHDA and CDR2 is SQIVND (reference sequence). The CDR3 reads CASSLSPDYYEQYF. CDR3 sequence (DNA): TGTGCCAGTTCCCTTAGCCCAGACTACTACGAGCAGTACTTC.

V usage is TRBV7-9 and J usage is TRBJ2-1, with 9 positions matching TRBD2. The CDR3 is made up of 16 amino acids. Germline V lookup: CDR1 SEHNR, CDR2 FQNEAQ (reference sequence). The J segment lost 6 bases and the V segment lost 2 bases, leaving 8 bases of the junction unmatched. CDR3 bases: TGTGCCAGCAGCTTATTCGCGGGAGGGCCGCGCAATGAGCAGTTCTTC. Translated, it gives CASSLFAGGPRNEQFF.

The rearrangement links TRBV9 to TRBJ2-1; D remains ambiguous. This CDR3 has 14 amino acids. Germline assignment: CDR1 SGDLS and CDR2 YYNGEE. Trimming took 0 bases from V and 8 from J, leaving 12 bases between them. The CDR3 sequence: CASSVVDKIYEQFF. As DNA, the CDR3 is TGTGCCAGCAGCGTAGTCGACAAGATCTATGAGCAGTTCTTC.